These 7 T cell receptor beta chains came from one sample sequenced in a study of blood T cell repertoires in COVID-19. The assay was immunoSEQ multiplex PCR, and TCRdb's table has in-frame clones only and misses some. This repertoire shows some 250,000 clones, roughly 90% found once; its top ten account for approximately 2.5%. Source material: PBMCs or T cells enriched from blood (not recorded which). The source of these receptors is a middle-aged woman with acute COVID-19.

Details on this clone: Other DNA sequences of this sample code for an identical CDR3. The chain carries TRBV9 and TRBJ2-7; 9 positions match TRBD2. With V trimmed by 0 bases and J by 5 bases, 6 bases remained unmatched. The CDR3 extends over 15 amino acids. The germline V gene encodes CDR1 SGDLS and CDR2 YYNGEE. The CDR3 sequence is CASSVGGRGGDEQYF. The CDR3 region has the DNA TGTGCCAGCAGCGTAGGGGGGCGGGGGGGCGACGAGCAGTACTTC.

The rearrangement joins TRBV19 to TRBJ2-4; D may be TRBD2 (6 bases). The CDR3 contains 17 residues. V was cut by 3 bases and J by 0 bases, with 15 bases left in between. CDR1 LNHDA and CDR2 SQIVND come from the germline V gene (reference sequence). The CDR3 here is CASSMWRGNRAKNIQYF. The CDR3 bases are TGTGCCAGTAGTATGTGGAGGGGCAACCGAGCCAAAAACATTCAGTACTTC.

The chain is built from TRBV6-5 and TRBJ1-5; perhaps TRBD1 as D (5 bases). Germline V gene sequence: CDR1 MNHEY, CDR2 SVGAGI. The V and J ends lost 1 base and 4 bases respectively, with 11 bases between them. CDR3 length equals 15 residues. As DNA, the CDR3 is TGTGCCAGCAGTTACTTACAGGCACCGAATCAGCCCCAGCATTTT. Its translation is CASSYLQAPNQPQHF.

V is TRBV7-9 and J is TRBJ2-7, with 7 bases fitting TRBD2. The germline V gene has CDR1 SEHNR and CDR2 FQNEAQ (reference sequence). The CDR3 covers 15 residues. V dropped 4 bases and J dropped 0; count of bases not matched to a gene: 6. CDR3: CASSSREDLSYEQYF. The CDR3, as DNA: TGTGCCAGCAGCTCCCGGGAGGACCTCTCCTACGAGCAGTACTTC.

The chain has TRBV5-1 and TRBJ1-5; TRBD1 aligns across 11 bases. The CDR3 totals 18 residues. V gave up 4 bases and J gave up 0 bases; unmatched junction bases: 9. Germline V gives CDR1 SGHRS, CDR2 YFSETQ. The CDR3 protein is CASSPRTGGFHSNQPQHF. As DNA, the CDR3 is TGCGCCAGCAGCCCGCGGACAGGGGGCTTCCATAGCAATCAGCCCCAGCATTTT.

This chain uses TRBV7-9 with TRBJ2-7; 9 bases are shared with TRBD1. The V gene end was trimmed by 3 bases and the J gene end by 5 bases; junction bases not matched to a gene: 5. Germline-derived CDR1 and CDR2 are SEHNR and FQNEAQ (reference sequence). This CDR3 has 14 residues. Here the CDR3 reads CASSLGQGFDEQYF. CDR3 in DNA: TGTGCCAGCAGCTTGGGACAGGGTTTCGACGAGCAGTACTTC.

V is TRBV19 and J is TRBJ2-6, with unresolved D. V shed 3 bases and J shed 0 bases, with 6 bases lying between them. In germline, CDR1 is LNHDA, CDR2 SQIVND (reference sequence). The CDR3 contains 15 residues. CDR3 loop: CASSMENSGANVLTF. In DNA form, the CDR3 reads TGTGCCAGTAGTATGGAGAACTCTGGGGCCAACGTCCTGACTTTC.